This TCR beta chain comes out of a study of identical twins. V was trimmed by 3 bases and J by 7 bases, leaving 31 bases between them. This CDR3 region has 20 residues. Every sampled donor was Caucasian and healthy. This clonotype was seen more than once but under ten times. The antigen is unknown. Broader study findings: Twin-shared out-of-frame alpha sequences showed excess low generation probability.

Each CDR3 protein is one row after TCRdb ran MiXCR on the 5' RACE reads. The profile shows some 630,000 distinct CDR3 sequences, around 7.4% of them singletons. This sample also appeared in a second study, on yellow fever vaccine responses in identical twins.

The sequence was collected from a woman in her late teens or twenties in good health. V usage is TRBV12-3 or TRBV12-4 and J usage is TRBJ2-1; TRBD2 is a possible D gene (5 bases). Input material: PBMCs. The CDR3 spells CASSLFLGSGTTVGTNEQFF. The CDR3 nucleotides are TGTGCCAGCAGTTTGTTCCTAGGGAGCGGAACCACAGTAGGTACTAATGAGCAGTTCTTC.